Following are 5 T cell receptor beta chains from one sample sequenced in a study of beta chain features in type 1 diabetes. Every isolated RNA sample was fully reverse transcribed, so sequencing captured expressed TCRB transcripts. The table came from immunoSEQ multiplex PCR; TCRdb's copy has only in-frame clones and leaves some out. The data contain about 220,000 clones, under 13% of them seen just once; the ten biggest clones take up over 1%. The specimen sequenced was central memory CD4+ T cells from blood. These receptors were collected from a man younger than 35 in good health.

The rearrangement links TRBV18 to TRBJ1-2, with unresolved D. V lost 3 bases to trimming and J lost 4 bases, with 9 bases between them. CDR3 length equals 13 residues. CDR1 and CDR2 from the germline V gene are KGHSH and LQKENI. The CDR3 nucleotides read TGTGCCAGCTCACCGGAGGAGAGCTATGGCTACACCTTC. Amino acid sequence: CASSPEESYGYTF.

In this sample, this clone turned up a few times. The V call is TRBV11-2, the J call TRBJ2-1; 8 nucleotides match TRBD2. Germline-derived CDR1 and CDR2 are SGHAT and FQNNGV. V lost 4 bases, J lost 7 bases, and 9 bases stayed unmatched. This CDR3 comprises 15 residues. The CDR3 reads CASSYSGRSLNEQFF. The DNA of the CDR3 is TGTGCCAGCAGCTACAGCGGGAGATCTTTAAATGAGCAGTTCTTC.

A few counts support this clone. The V call is TRBV7-2, the J call TRBJ2-1; 12 nucleotides agree with TRBD1. Trimming cost V 5 bases and J 9 bases; bases outside gene matches: 8. CDR3 length: 15 residues. CDR1 SGHTA and CDR2 FQGNSA come from the germline V gene. DNA of the CDR3: TGTGCCAGCAGCCCATCTGGGGACAGGGGGCGTGAGCAGTTCTTC. Translated: CASSPSGDRGREQFF.

The J gene is TRBJ2-7, the V gene TRBV30; D is perhaps TRBD2 (6 bases). Germline V gives CDR1 GTSNPN, CDR2 SVGIG (reference sequence). The CDR3 is 14 residues long. V lost 0 bases, J lost 0 bases, and 9 bases lay in between. The CDR3 loop is CAWSVTGSSYEQYF. In DNA form, the CDR3 reads TGTGCCTGGAGTGTAACCGGGAGCTCCTACGAGCAGTACTTC.

The CDR3 DNA reads as TGCGCCAGCAGCCAAGATACAGCGGGGGCCAGCACAGATACGCAGTATTTT. Amino acid sequence: CASSQDTAGASTDTQYF. The chain has TRBV4-3 and TRBJ2-3, with 8 positions matching TRBD2. J gave up 0 bases and V 0 bases, and 5 bases lay outside the gene matches. This CDR3 comprises 17 residues. Germline V gene lookup returns CDR1 LGHNA and CDR2 YSLEER.